Given below is one TCR beta chain in context. Its antigen is not identified. TCRdb fed the 5' RACE reads into MiXCR, producing one record per CDR3 protein. The sample includes 650,000 to 800,000 distinct CDR3 sequences, roughly 19% of them seen just once. The source of the sample is a study of CD8 T cells in ankylosing spondylitis. Regarding the study as a whole: Characteristic of ankylosing spondylitis blood, it appeared, was a TCR beta motif comprising about eight highly homologous variants.

There are 17 residues in the CDR3. The germline V gene encodes CDR1 SGHVS and CDR2 FQNEAQ. The junction had 5 bases not matched to a gene; V was cut back by 5 bases and J by 0 bases. The chain couples TRBV7-8 to TRBJ2-1, with 12 nucleotides matching TRBD2. The receptor comes from a male donor with ankylosing spondylitis. The sequencing input was blood, either unsorted or a sorted T cell fraction (not recorded which). This CDR3 reads CASSPRTSGNSYNEQFF. The CDR3 DNA is TGTGCCAGCAGCCCCCGGACTAGCGGGAACTCCTACAATGAGCAGTTCTTC.